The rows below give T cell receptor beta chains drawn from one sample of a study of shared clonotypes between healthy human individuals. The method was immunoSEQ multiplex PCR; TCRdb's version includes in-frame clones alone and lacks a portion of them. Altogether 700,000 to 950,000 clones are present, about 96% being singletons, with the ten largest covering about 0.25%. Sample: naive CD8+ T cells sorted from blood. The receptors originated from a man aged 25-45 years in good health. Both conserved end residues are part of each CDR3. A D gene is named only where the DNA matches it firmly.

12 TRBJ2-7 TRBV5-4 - CASSYGSYEQYF TGTGCCAGCAGCTATGGCTCCTACGAGCAGTACTTC
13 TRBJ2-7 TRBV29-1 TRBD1 CSIQGVNSYEQYF TGCAGCATCCAGGGGGTAAACTCCTACGAGCAGTACTTC
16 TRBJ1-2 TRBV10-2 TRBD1 CASRAGTGGLGYGYTF TGCGCCAGCAGAGCCGGGACAGGGGGCCTCGGCTATGGCTACACCTTC
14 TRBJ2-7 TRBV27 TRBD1 CASSWGTGGGEQYF TGTGCCAGCAGTTGGGGGACAGGGGGCGGCGAGCAGTACTTC
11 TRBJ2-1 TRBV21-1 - CASSIYNEQFF TGTGCCAGCAGCATTTACAATGAGCAGTTCTTC
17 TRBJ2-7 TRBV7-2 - CASSSDVGGVLSYEQYF TGTGCCAGCAGCTCTGATGTCGGGGGAGTTCTGAGCTACGAGCAGTACTTC
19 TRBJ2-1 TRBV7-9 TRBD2 CASSPSRGGTSGYYNEQFF TGTGCCAGCAGCCCCTCCAGGGGGGGGACTAGCGGATACTACAATGAGCAGTTCTTC
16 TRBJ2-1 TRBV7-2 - CASSQAVRRAGDEQFF TGTGCCAGCAGTCAGGCAGTTAGGAGGGCCGGGGATGAGCAGTTCTTC
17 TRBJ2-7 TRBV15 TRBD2 CATSNGLAGLDGYEQYF TGTGCCACCAGCAATGGACTAGCGGGACTCGATGGGTACGAGCAGTACTTC
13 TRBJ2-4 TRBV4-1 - CASSQVEADIQYF TGCGCCAGCAGCCAAGTGGAGGCCGACATTCAGTACTTC
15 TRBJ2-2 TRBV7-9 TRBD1 CASSSGQGETGELFF TGTGCCAGCAGCTCGGGACAGGGAGAAACCGGGGAGCTGTTTTTT
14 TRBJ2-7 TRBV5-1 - CASNSGHPSYEQYF TGCGCCAGCAACTCGGGACATCCCTCCTACGAGCAGTACTTC
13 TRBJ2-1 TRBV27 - CASSPTAYNEQFF TGTGCCAGCAGTCCAACAGCCTACAATGAGCAGTTCTTC